Presented here are 18 T cell receptor beta chains from one specimen sequenced in a study of CD8+ T cells in alopecia areata. A sort of pooled cutaneous lymph node cells used CD4, CD8alpha, NKG2D, NKG2ACE and other stains. Extracted RNA was reverse transcribed, and the resulting cDNA served as sequencing template. Method: immunoSEQ multiplex PCR; TCRdb's copy keeps in-frame clones and lacks some. The sample includes approximately 300,000 clones, none of them occurring once. Sequenced: CD4+ T cells sorted from a lymph node. These receptors all come from a C3H/HeJ mouse with alopecia areata. The MHC haplotype of the strain is H2-k.

Regarding this clone: Germline and genes here are mouse. The read halts 4 residues ahead of the CDR3 end, with the missing end drawn from the germline J gene. Within the sample, other DNA sequences also encode this same CDR3. The chain links TRBV13-2 to TRBJ2-7; TRBD1 matches 9 bases. Per germline, CDR1 NNHNN and CDR2 SYGAGS (reference sequence). This CDR3 has 13 residues. Here the CDR3 reads CASGPGQGYEQYF. CDR3 bases read: TGTGCCAGCGGTCCGGGACAGGGTTAT.

In its sample, this clone was seen a few times. Gene names and germline refer to mouse. The CDR3 end lies 4 residues beyond the end of the read and is filled in from the germline J gene. The chain is built from TRBV13-1 and TRBJ2-4; D gene ambiguous. This CDR3 comprises 12 residues. CDR1 NSHNY and CDR2 SYGAGN come from the germline V gene. The part of the CDR3 DNA that was read is TGTGCCAGCAGTGATGCAGATAAC. Translation: CASSDADN. The whole CDR3 protein is CASSDADNTLYF.

Ten or more counts support this clone. Mouse gene names apply. The read terminates 4 residues before the CDR3 end, so the remaining end is supplied by the germline J gene. The chain combines TRBV1 with TRBJ2-3; no definite D call. The CDR3 runs to 14 residues. V was trimmed by 0 bases and J by 0 bases, leaving 4 bases between them. The germline gives CDR1 NSQYPW, CDR2 LRSPGD (reference sequence). This chain's CDR3 is CTCSADWSAETLYF. Incomplete CDR3 DNA: TGCACCTGCAGTGCAGATTGGAGTGCAGAA.

This clone was recorded a few times. Gene names and germline refer to mouse. Read data end 4 residues before the CDR3 end; the end is taken from the germline J gene. The V and J genes are TRBV13-2 and TRBJ2-1; 7 nucleotides agree with TRBD2. Trimming removed 3 bases from V and 1 base from J; junction bases left unmatched: 4. Per the germline V gene, CDR1 is NNHNN and CDR2 is SYGAGS (reference sequence). This CDR3 spans 15 amino acids. The CDR3 loop reads CASGGPWGNYAEQFF. The part of the CDR3 DNA that was read is TGTGCCAGCGGTGGCCCCTGGGGGAACTATGCT.

Concerning this clone: Genes and germline come from the mouse. The DNA ends 4 residues before the CDR3 does, and the rest of the CDR3 is filled in from the germline J gene. The chain is built from TRBV31 and TRBJ2-1; TRBD2 aligns across 11 bases. In germline, CDR1 is GKSSPN, CDR2 SITVG. The CDR3 totals 15 residues. CDR3 amino acids: CAWSPKLGGRAEQFF. The sequenced CDR3 bases are TGTGCCTGGAGTCCAAAACTGGGGGGGCGAGCT. The full variable domain, its missing parts supplied by reference TRBV31 and TRBJ2-1, is AQTIHQWPVAEIKAVGSPLSLGCTIKGKSSPNLYWYWQATGGTLQQLFYSITVGQVESVVQLNLSASRPKDDQFILSTEKLLLSHSGFYLCAWSPKLGGRAEQFFGPGTRLTVL.

As concerns this clone: Mouse gene names apply. Read data end 4 residues before the CDR3 end; the end is taken from the germline J gene. The chain carries TRBV19 and TRBJ2-2, with 9 bases that match TRBD2. The CDR3 has 15 amino acids. The J segment lost 2 bases and the V segment lost 5 bases, leaving 4 bases of the junction unmatched. CDR1 and CDR2 (germline): FNHDT, SITEND (reference sequence). Partial CDR3 DNA: TGTGCCAGCAGACTGGGGGGCGGCAACACCGGG. This translates into CASRLGGGNTG. The complete CDR3 sequence is CASRLGGGNTGQLYF.

As regards this clone: Genes here carry mouse names. The read finishes 4 residues shy of the CDR3 end, and the germline J gene is used to complete it. The chain uses TRBV13-1 and TRBJ2-3, with TRBD2 identical over 11 bases. The CDR3 runs 16 residues. The V segment lost 3 bases and the J segment 0 bases; nucleotides outside the gene matches: 3. Germline lookup yields CDR1 NSHNY and CDR2 SYGAGN. CDR3 DNA (partial): TGTGCCAGCAGTGCCGGGGACTGGGGGAGTGCAGAA. Protein sequence: CASSAGDWGSAE. The complete CDR3 reads CASSAGDWGSAETLYF.

This clone has just a few counts. The gene names here belong to mouse. The read ends 4 residues early relative to the CDR3; the germline J gene fills the gap. This chain connects TRBV19 to TRBJ2-2, with D possibly TRBD2 on 7 matching bases. The V end lost 7 bases, the J end lost 3 bases, and 7 bases lay between the germline ends. The V gene's germline CDR1 is FNHDT and CDR2 SITEND (reference sequence). The CDR3 length is 12 residues. The CDR3 region is CASGGHTGQLYF. The covered CDR3 bases are TGTGCCAGCGGGGGGCACACCGGG.

Concerning this clone itself: Each gene name is a mouse one. The CDR3 goes on 4 residues after the read ends, and that part is filled in from the germline J gene. The gene calls are TRBV5 and TRBJ2-5; D not certain. The CDR3 is 12 residues long. The germline CDR1 and CDR2 sequences are LGHNA and YNLKQL (reference sequence). Partial CDR3 DNA: TGTGCCAGCAGCCAAGATCTGGAC. Translation: CASSQDLD. The CDR3, in full, reads CASSQDLDTQYF.

This clone was observed a few times. Here the gene names and germline are mouse. The CDR3 goes on 4 residues after the read ends, and that part is filled in from the germline J gene. Other nucleotide sequences from this sample produce the same CDR3. The chain uses TRBV31 and TRBJ1-2, with a weak D call TRBD1 (6 bases). This CDR3 spans 14 amino acids. Looked up from germline, CDR1 is GKSSPN and CDR2 is SITVG. Trimming took off 0 bases at V and 0 bases at J, with 8 bases between the two ends. CDR3: CAWSLGQTNSDYTF. The DNA read from the CDR3 is TGTGCCTGGAGTCTGGGACAAACAAACTCC.

Concerning this clone itself: Any gene name here is a mouse gene name. The CDR3 extends 4 residues past the end of the read, so its final part is completed from the germline J gene. The chain combines TRBV31 with TRBJ1-1, with 9 bases fitting TRBD1. With 1 base clipped from V and 0 bases from J, the junction kept 3 bases outside the gene matches. The CDR3 extends over 15 amino acids. Germline V lookup: CDR1 GKSSPN, CDR2 SITVG. The CDR3 DNA, read in part, is TGTGCCTGGAGTCCACAGGGGGCTGCAAACACA. Its protein is CAWSPQGAANT. The entire CDR3 sequence reads CAWSPQGAANTEVFF. The whole variable domain, remainder taken from reference TRBV31 and TRBJ1-1, is AQTIHQWPVAEIKAVGSPLSLGCTIKGKSSPNLYWYWQATGGTLQQLFYSITVGQVESVVQLNLSASRPKDDQFILSTEKLLLSHSGFYLCAWSPQGAANTEVFFGKGTRLTVV.

This clone was seen a few times. Mouse gene names apply. The read comes to an end 3 residues before the CDR3 does, leaving the germline J gene to fill in the end. The gene calls are TRBV5 and TRBJ1-6, with 10 bases lining up with TRBD1. TRBJ1-6 is recorded as an ORF, its role being uncertain. V lost 4 bases to trimming and J lost 2 bases; unmatched junction nucleotides: 2. The CDR3 contains 16 residues. Per the germline V gene, CDR1 is LGHNA and CDR2 is YNLKQL (reference sequence). The CDR3 sequence: CASSLGTGAYNSPLYF. The part of the CDR3 DNA that was read is TGTGCCAGCAGCCTCGGGACAGGGGCCTATAATTCGCCC.

Worth noting for this clone: Gene names follow the mouse nomenclature. The read halts 4 residues ahead of the CDR3 end, with the missing end drawn from the germline J gene. The chain employs TRBV13-3 and TRBJ2-3; TRBD2 matches 7 bases. Looked up from germline, CDR1 is NNHDY and CDR2 is SYVADS. This CDR3 is 16 amino acids long. The V gene end was trimmed by 1 base and the J gene end by 0 bases; junction bases not matched to a gene: 5. CDR3 sequence reads: CASSDRGGPSAETLYF. The part of the CDR3 DNA that was read is TGTGCCAGCAGTGATCGGGGGGGACCTAGTGCAGAA.

With respect to this clone: Each gene name is a mouse one. From the germline J gene comes the end of the CDR3, since the read stops 4 residues before it. The J gene is TRBJ2-1, the V gene TRBV13-3; the match to TRBD2 covers 9 bases. The CDR3 is 18 amino acids. V dropped 0 bases and J dropped 3; count of bases not matched to a gene: 10. Germline assignment: CDR1 NNHDY and CDR2 SYVADS. The CDR3 DNA, read in part, is TGTGCCAGCAGTGATGCATCCCCTGACTGGGGGTTCTATGCT. This gives the protein CASSDASPDWGFYA. Given in full, the CDR3 is CASSDASPDWGFYAEQFF.

The table lists this clone with many counts. The gene names here belong to mouse. The DNA ends 4 residues before the CDR3 does, and the rest of the CDR3 is filled in from the germline J gene. Other DNA sequences in the same sample also yield this CDR3. The chain carries TRBV17 and TRBJ2-7; 9 nucleotides align to TRBD1. The CDR3 has 13 amino acids. The V gene's germline CDR1 is MNHDT and CDR2 YYDKIL. Unmatched junction bases numbered 1, after V lost 5 bases and J lost 2 bases. The covered CDR3 bases are TGTGCTAGCAGTGGACAGGGGCCCTAT. Its protein product is CASSGQGPY. The entire CDR3 reads CASSGQGPYEQYF.

As to this clone: The gene symbols are mouse symbols. Sequencing ends 4 residues short of the CDR3 end; the germline J gene provides the rest. The same CDR3 arises from other DNA sequences in this sample as well. The chain carries TRBV1 and TRBJ1-2; 7 nucleotides line up with TRBD1. CDR1 is NSQYPW and CDR2 is LRSPGD in the germline V gene (reference sequence). Trimming cost V 3 bases and J 4 bases; bases outside gene matches: 2. The CDR3 has 13 residues. The CDR3 reads CTCSADRASDYTF. The part of the CDR3 DNA that was read is TGCACCTGCAGTGCCGACAGGGCCTCC.

The table lists this clone with a few counts. All gene names here are mouse names. The read ends 4 residues before the CDR3 terminus; that terminus is restored from the germline J gene. The sample contains more than one DNA sequence encoding this CDR3. This chain connects TRBV13-1 to TRBJ2-4; the D gene is possibly TRBD1 (6 bases). Germline V CDR1 and CDR2: NSHNY, SYGAGN. Trimming pared 3 bases from V and 3 bases from J, leaving 11 bases between. The CDR3 is made up of 14 amino acids. The CDR3 is CASSGPGQQNTLYF. CDR3 bases read: TGTGCCAGCAGTGGGCCGGGACAACAAAAC.

As regards this clone: Germline and genes: mouse. The sample holds other DNA sequences that translate to the same CDR3. CDR3 bases read: TGTGCCAGCGGGGACAGGGTCTAT. This encodes CASGDRVY. The CDR3 in full is CASGDRVYEQYF. The chain couples TRBV13-2 to TRBJ2-7; TRBD1 matches 8 bases. The read ends 4 residues before the CDR3 terminus; that terminus is restored from the germline J gene. There are 12 residues in the CDR3. V was pared by 5 bases and J by 3 bases, with 1 base of the junction left unmatched. Germline V CDR1 and CDR2: NNHNN, SYGAGS (reference sequence).